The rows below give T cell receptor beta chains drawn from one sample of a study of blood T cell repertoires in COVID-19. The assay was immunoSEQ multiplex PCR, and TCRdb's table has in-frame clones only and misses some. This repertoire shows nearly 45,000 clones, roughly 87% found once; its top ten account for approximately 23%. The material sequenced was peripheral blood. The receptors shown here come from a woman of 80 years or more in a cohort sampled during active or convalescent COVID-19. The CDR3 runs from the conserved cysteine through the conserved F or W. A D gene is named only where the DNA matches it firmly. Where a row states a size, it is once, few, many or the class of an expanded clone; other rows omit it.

DNA: TGTGCCTGGAGTGTTCTGTCGGGCTACGAGCAGTACTTC; CDR3: CAWSVLSGYEQYF; size: .; J: TRBJ2-7; D: .; V: TRBV30
DNA: TGCGCCAGCAGTGAGATGGGGGGGGGCAATGGCTACACCTTC; CDR3: CASSEMGGGNGYTF; size: few; J: TRBJ1-2; D: .; V: TRBV10-1
DNA: TGTGCTAGCAGCTTAGCAGTCTCCCGGGATATCGATGAGCAGTTCTTC; CDR3: CASSLAVSRDIDEQFF; size: .; J: TRBJ2-1; D: .; V: TRBV7-7
DNA: TGTGCCAGCAGCCCGATTCGACAGGGCACTTCACCCCTCCACTTT; CDR3: CASSPIRQGTSPLHF; size: few; J: TRBJ1-6; D: TRBD1; V: TRBV7-2
DNA: TGTGCCAGCAGCCCGCGACAGGGAAGCTACGAGCAGTACTTC; CDR3: CASSPRQGSYEQYF; size: .; J: TRBJ2-7; D: TRBD1; V: TRBV5-4
DNA: TGTGCCAGCACCCGGGACAGAGGTTCCACTGAAGCTTTCTTT; CDR3: CASTRDRGSTEAFF; size: once; J: TRBJ1-1; D: TRBD1; V: TRBV11-2
DNA: TGTGCCAGCAGCCCTCGGGCAGGGAGGCAAGAGACCCAGTACTTC; CDR3: CASSPRAGRQETQYF; size: .; J: TRBJ2-5; D: .; V: TRBV21-1
DNA: TGCGCCAGCAGCCAAGGGCTCGCTCTCAGCTCCTACGAGCAGTACTTC; CDR3: CASSQGLALSSYEQYF; size: .; J: TRBJ2-7; D: .; V: TRBV4-1
DNA: TGTGCCAGCAGCGCTGGCAGGGGGCCCTACGAGCAGTACTTC; CDR3: CASSAGRGPYEQYF; size: .; J: TRBJ2-7; D: TRBD1; V: TRBV9
DNA: TGTGCCAGCAGCTTAGATGGGGGGGACCAAGGATCGGCTTTCTTT; CDR3: CASSLDGGDQGSAFF; size: .; J: TRBJ1-1; D: .; V: TRBV11-3
DNA: TGTGCCAGCAGCCGTGAACCTACAGGCAATGAGCAGTTCTTC; CDR3: CASSREPTGNEQFF; size: .; J: TRBJ2-1; D: .; V: TRBV7-9
DNA: TGTGCCAGCAGCCCGTTACCTACTAGCGGGCAAGAGACCCAGTACTTC; CDR3: CASSPLPTSGQETQYF; size: .; J: TRBJ2-5; D: TRBD2; V: TRBV7-2
DNA: TGTGCCAGCAGCGTAGTATTGGGCAGCACTGAAGCTTTCTTT; CDR3: CASSVVLGSTEAFF; size: .; J: TRBJ1-1; D: .; V: TRBV9
DNA: TGTGCCAGCAACAGCCGACATGAGACCCAGTACTTC; CDR3: CASNSRHETQYF; size: .; J: TRBJ2-5; D: .; V: TRBV5-8
DNA: TGTGCCACCACGATTGGGGGGGGCGGCTACACCTTC; CDR3: CATTIGGGGYTF; size: once; J: TRBJ1-2; D: .; V: TRBV2
DNA: TGTGCCAGTAGTATTCTAAATGCGACTAGCGGGACCTACGAGCAGTACTTC; CDR3: CASSILNATSGTYEQYF; size: .; J: TRBJ2-7; D: TRBD2; V: TRBV19
DNA: TGCGCCAGCAGCGAGACTAGCGGGGGGGCTGGATCTGTGTGGACCCAGTACTTC; CDR3: CASSETSGGAGSVWTQYF; size: .; J: TRBJ2-5; D: TRBD2; V: TRBV5-1
DNA: TGTGCCAGCAGTGTAGCGGGGGGTACAGATACGCAGTATTTT; CDR3: CASSVAGGTDTQYF; size: .; J: TRBJ2-3; D: TRBD2; V: TRBV6-1
DNA: TGTGCCAGTAGTATAGGTCGGGGAATCTATGGCTACACCTTC; CDR3: CASSIGRGIYGYTF; size: .; J: TRBJ1-2; D: .; V: TRBV19
DNA: TGTGCCATCAGTGGAGGGATTAGATTATCTAACTATGGCTACACCTTC; CDR3: CAISGGIRLSNYGYTF; size: few; J: TRBJ1-2; D: .; V: TRBV10-3
DNA: TGTGCCAGCAGCCAGAGTGGCTACGAGCAGTACTTC; CDR3: CASSQSGYEQYF; size: few; J: TRBJ2-7; D: .; V: TRBV4-2
DNA: TGTGCCACCAGTGACCCCCGACAGGGCCCCCCCTACGAGCAGTACTTC; CDR3: CATSDPRQGPPYEQYF; size: .; J: TRBJ2-7; D: TRBD1; V: TRBV24-1
DNA: TGTGCCAGCAGCCAAGCTATTCGAGACTATGGCTACACCTTC; CDR3: CASSQAIRDYGYTF; size: few; J: TRBJ1-2; D: .; V: TRBV3-1/TRBV3-2
DNA: TGTGCCAGCTGTTGGGGGGGCCAGGGCACAGATACGCAGTATTTT; CDR3: CASCWGGQGTDTQYF; size: .; J: TRBJ2-3; D: .; V: TRBV27